This TCR beta chain was sequenced in a study of blood T cell repertoires in COVID-19. In the authors' workflow: Nucleated cell counts were estimated from reference gene primer amplification. TCRdb's copy holds only in-frame clones and misses some; the assay was immunoSEQ multiplex PCR. From that table come the V and J calls and clone size; the DNA was used to work out D and trimming. This table holds around 92,000 clones, 86% found once. Sequencing was carried out using peripheral blood. The receptor comes from a woman aged 55-70 years in a cohort sampled during active or convalescent COVID-19.

The CDR3 is CSAPETSGKSYNEQFF. DNA for the CDR3: TGCAGCGCCCCGGAGACTAGCGGGAAATCCTACAATGAGCAGTTCTTC. The chain carries TRBV29-1 and TRBJ2-1; 11 nucleotides line up with TRBD2. The V gene's germline CDR1 is SQVTM and CDR2 ANQGSEA. The CDR3 extends over 16 amino acids. Unmatched junction bases numbered 9, after V lost 7 bases and J lost 1 base.